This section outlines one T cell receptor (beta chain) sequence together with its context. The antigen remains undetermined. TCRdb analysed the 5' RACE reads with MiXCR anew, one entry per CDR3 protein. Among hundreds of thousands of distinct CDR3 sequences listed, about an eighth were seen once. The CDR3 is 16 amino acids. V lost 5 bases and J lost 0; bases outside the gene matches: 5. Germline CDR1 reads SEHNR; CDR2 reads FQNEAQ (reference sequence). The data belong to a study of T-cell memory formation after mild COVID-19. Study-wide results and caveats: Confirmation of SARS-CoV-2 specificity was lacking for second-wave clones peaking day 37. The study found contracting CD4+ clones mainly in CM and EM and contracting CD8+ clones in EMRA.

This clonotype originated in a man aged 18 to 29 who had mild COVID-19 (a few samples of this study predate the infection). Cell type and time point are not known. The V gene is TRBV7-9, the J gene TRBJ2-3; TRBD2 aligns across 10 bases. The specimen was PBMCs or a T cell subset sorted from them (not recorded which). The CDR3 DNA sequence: TGTGCCAGCAGCCCGACTAGCGGGCGGAGCACAGATACGCAGTATTTT. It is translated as CASSPTSGRSTDTQYF.